This TCR beta chain derives from a study of T cell repertoires in cytomegalovirus infection. Study-level points and caveats: Within the response measured ex vivo, HLA-C-restricted CMV-specific TCR beta clonotypes were dominant. The cumulative frequency of public TCR beta families identified carriers of CMV plus the relevant HLA.

TCRdb called the reads again in MiXCR, with one record for every CDR3 protein. The data contain 300,000 to 400,000 distinct CDR3 sequences, 25% to 30% of them singletons. V lost 4 bases to trimming and J lost 3 bases, with 13 bases between them. Germline CDR1 LNHDA, CDR2 SQIVND (reference sequence). CDR3 length: 14 residues. A remark on this clonotype: Its matching antigen is unknown.

V and J are TRBV19 and TRBJ2-7, with D tentatively TRBD1 (5 bases). This specimen was cultured PBMCs, taken from culture after CMV antigen stimulation. This sequence was found in a human donor in good health (CMV status not recorded). Some clones in this sample may be carry-over from other donors' samples. CDR3 residues: CASSRQGTFYEQYF. In DNA, the CDR3 is TGTGCCAGTAGTAGGCAGGGAACTTTCTACGAGCAGTACTTC. The whole variable domain, filled in from reference TRBV19 and TRBJ2-7, reads DGGITQSPKYLFRKEGQNVTLSCEQNLNHDAMYWYRQDPGQGLRLIYYSQIVNDFQKGDIAEGYSVSREKKESFPLTVTSAQKNPTAFYLCASSRQGTFYEQYFGPGTRLTVT.